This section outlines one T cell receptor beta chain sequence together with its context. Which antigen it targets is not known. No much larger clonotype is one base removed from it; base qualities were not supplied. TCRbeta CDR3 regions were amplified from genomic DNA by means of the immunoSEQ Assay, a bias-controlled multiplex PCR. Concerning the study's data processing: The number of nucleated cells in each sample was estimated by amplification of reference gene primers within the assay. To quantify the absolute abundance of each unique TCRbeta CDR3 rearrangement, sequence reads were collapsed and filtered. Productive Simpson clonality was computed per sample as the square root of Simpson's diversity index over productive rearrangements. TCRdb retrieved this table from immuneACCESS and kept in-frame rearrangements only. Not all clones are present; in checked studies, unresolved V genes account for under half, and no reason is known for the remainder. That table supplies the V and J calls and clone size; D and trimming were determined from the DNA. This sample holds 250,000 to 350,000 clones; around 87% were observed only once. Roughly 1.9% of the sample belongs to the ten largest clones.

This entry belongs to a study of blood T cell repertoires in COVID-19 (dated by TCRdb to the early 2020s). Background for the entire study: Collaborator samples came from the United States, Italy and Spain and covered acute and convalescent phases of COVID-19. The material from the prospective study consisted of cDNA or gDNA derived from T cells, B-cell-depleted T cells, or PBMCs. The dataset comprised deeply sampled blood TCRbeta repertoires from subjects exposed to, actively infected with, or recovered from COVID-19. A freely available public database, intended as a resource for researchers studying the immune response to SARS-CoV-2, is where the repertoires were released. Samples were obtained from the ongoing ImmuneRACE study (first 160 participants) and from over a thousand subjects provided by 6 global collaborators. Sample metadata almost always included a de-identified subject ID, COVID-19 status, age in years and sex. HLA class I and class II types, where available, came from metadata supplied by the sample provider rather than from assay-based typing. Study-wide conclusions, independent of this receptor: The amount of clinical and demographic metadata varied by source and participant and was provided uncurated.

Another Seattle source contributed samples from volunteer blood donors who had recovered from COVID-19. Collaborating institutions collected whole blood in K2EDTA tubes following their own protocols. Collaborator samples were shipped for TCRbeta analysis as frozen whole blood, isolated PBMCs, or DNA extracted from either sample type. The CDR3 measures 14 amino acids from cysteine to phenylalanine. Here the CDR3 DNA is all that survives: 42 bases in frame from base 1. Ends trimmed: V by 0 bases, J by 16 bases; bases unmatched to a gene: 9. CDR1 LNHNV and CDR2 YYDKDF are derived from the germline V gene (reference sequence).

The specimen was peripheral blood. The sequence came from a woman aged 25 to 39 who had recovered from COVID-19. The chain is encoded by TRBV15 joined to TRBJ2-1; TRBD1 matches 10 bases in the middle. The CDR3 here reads CATSRDAGQGTFFF. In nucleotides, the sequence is TGTGCCACCAGCAGAGATGCGGGACAGGGGACATTTTTCTTC.